A single sample gave rise to the 3 T cell receptor beta chains below, sequenced in a study of PD-1 blockade in classical Hodgkin lymphoma (dated by TCRdb to 2020 to 2021). The time point label here, explained by the study, means: cycle 2 day 1 (C2D1) of nivolumab. Every trial patient had relapsed following autologous stem cell transplantation, and prior brentuximab vedotin exposure was what differed among cohorts A, B and C. Library prep was done by the immunoSEQ multiplex PCR assay. In TCRdb, the immuneACCESS table is reduced to in-frame sequences with V and J assigned. These tables do not hold every clone; where another copy was compared, an unresolved V gene accounts for under half, and the others remain unexplained. This sample has approximately 43,000 clones in its table, and around 86% of those were observed once. The biggest ten clones account for more than 5.5% of the sample. Sequencing used peripheral blood mononuclear cells (PBMCs), obtained before the second cycle of nivolumab. Receptor source: a human donor with classical Hodgkin lymphoma.

The chain carries TRBV19 and TRBJ1-6; D is unclear. The CDR3 runs 16 residues. Germline values: CDR1 LNHDA, CDR2 SQIVND (reference sequence). V lost 1 base, J lost 4 bases, and 11 bases lay in between. CDR3 nucleotides: TGTGCCAGTAGTATAGCTCCGGGCCTTTATAATTCACCCCTCCACTTT. The encoded protein is CASSIAPGLYNSPLHF.

This sequence joins TRBV9 and TRBJ2-1, with D possibly being TRBD1 (6 bases). Trimming left V 4 bases short and J 0 bases short, with 14 bases between. Germline lookup yields CDR1 SGDLS and CDR2 YYNGEE. CDR3 length: 16 amino acids. The CDR3 coding sequence is TGTGCCAGCAGCACCCAGGGGCACATCTCCTACAATGAGCAGTTCTTC. Encoded protein: CASSTQGHISYNEQFF.

The chain is built from TRBV9 and TRBJ1-6; the D gene is possibly TRBD1 (5 bases). The V and J ends lost 0 bases and 9 bases respectively, with 7 bases between them. The CDR3 is 13 amino acids. In germline, CDR1 is SGDLS, CDR2 YYNGEE. The CDR3 here is CASSVGQGSPLHF. In DNA form, the CDR3 reads TGTGCCAGCAGCGTAGGGCAGGGTTCACCCCTCCACTTT.